Below are 5 T cell receptor beta chains sequenced from a single sample in a study of blood T cell repertoires in COVID-19. Profiling relied on immunoSEQ multiplex PCR, and the TCRdb table lists in-frame clones only, not all of them. The table has roughly 190,000 clones, roughly nine tenths seen once. Input material: peripheral blood. Receptor source: a man in his sixties or seventies with acute or convalescent COVID-19.

The chain uses TRBV5-5 and TRBJ2-2; 7 positions match TRBD2. CDR1 and CDR2 from the germline V gene are SGHKS and YYEKEE (reference sequence). The CDR3 has 14 amino acids. Losses at the gene ends were 5 bases for V and 5 bases for J; bases not matched to a gene: 6. DNA for the CDR3: TGTGCCAGCAGACTTCCGGGGGGAACCGGGGAGCTGTTTTTT. Its protein is CASRLPGGTGELFF. The full variable domain, its missing parts supplied by reference TRBV5-5 and TRBJ2-2, is DAGVTQSPTHLIKTRGQQVTLRCSPISGHKSVSWYQQVLGQGPQFIFQYYEKEERGRGNFPDRFSARQFPNYSSELNVNALLLGDSALYLCASRLPGGTGELFFGEGSRLTVL.

V and J are TRBV30 and TRBJ2-3, with 10 bases fitting TRBD1. Trimming at V came to 2 bases and at J to 10 bases, leaving 6 bases not matched to a gene. This CDR3 spans 13 amino acids. Germline loops: CDR1 GTSNPN, CDR2 SVGIG (reference sequence). In DNA, the CDR3 is TGTGCCTGGAGTCCGGACAGGGGGAGGGCGCAGTATTTT. It codes for CAWSPDRGRAQYF.

Written as DNA, the CDR3 is TGTGCCAGCAGCGTAGGGCCCGGGACAACGTTTGGCTACACCTTC. Translation gives CASSVGPGTTFGYTF. The V and J genes are TRBV9 and TRBJ1-2; D is possibly TRBD1 (6 bases). Germline V gene lookup returns CDR1 SGDLS and CDR2 YYNGEE. The CDR3 has 15 amino acids. V was trimmed by 0 bases and J by 7 bases, leaving 16 bases between them.

This clone was seen a handful of times. The J gene is TRBJ2-2, the V gene TRBV2; 7 bases are a match to TRBD1. Germline V gene data show CDR1 as SNHLY and CDR2 as FYNNEI. With V trimmed by 4 bases and J by 6 bases, 5 bases remained unmatched. CDR3 length equals 14 residues. Here the CDR3 reads CASSVETGPGELFF. CDR3 bases: TGTGCCAGCAGTGTAGAGACAGGGCCCGGGGAGCTGTTTTTT. The full variable domain, completed using reference TRBV2 and TRBJ2-2, is EPEVTQTPSHQVTQMGQEVILRCVPISNHLYFYWYRQILGQKVEFLVSFYNNEISEKSEIFDDQFSVERPDGSNFTLKIRSTKLEDSAMYFCASSVETGPGELFFGEGSRLTVL.

This clone was seen only a few times. V usage is TRBV15 and J usage is TRBJ2-1, with D possibly matching TRBD2 (7 bases). Between the trimmed V and J ends, which lost 3 bases and 2 bases, there was a span of 17 bases. Germline V gene data show CDR1 as LNHNV and CDR2 as YYDKDF (reference sequence). This CDR3 contains 17 residues. This CDR3 is CATSSDRGGAPYNEQFF. CDR3 DNA: TGTGCCACCAGCAGCGATCGTGGGGGGGCACCCTACAATGAGCAGTTCTTC.